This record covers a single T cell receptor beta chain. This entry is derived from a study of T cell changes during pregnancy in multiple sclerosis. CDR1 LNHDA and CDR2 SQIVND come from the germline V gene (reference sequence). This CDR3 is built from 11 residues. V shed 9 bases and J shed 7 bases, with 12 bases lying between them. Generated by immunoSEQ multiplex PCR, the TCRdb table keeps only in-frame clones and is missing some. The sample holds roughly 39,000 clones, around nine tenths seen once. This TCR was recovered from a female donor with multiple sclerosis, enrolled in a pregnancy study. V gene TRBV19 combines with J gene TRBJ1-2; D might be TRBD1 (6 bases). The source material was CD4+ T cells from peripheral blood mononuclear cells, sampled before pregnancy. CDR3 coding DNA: TGTGCCAGCCAGGACAGTTTTGGCTACACCTTC. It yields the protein CASQDSFGYTF.